Presented here are 31 T cell receptor beta chains from one specimen sequenced in a study of cytomegalovirus exposure and HLA in healthy donors. The PCR was carried out with 60 Vbeta primers and 13 Jbeta primers. Sequenced by immunoSEQ multiplex PCR; TCRdb stores in-frame clones only, minus some. The sample gives some 130,000 clones, around 63% of which show up once; about 1.5% is in the top ten. Sequenced: PBMCs. All receptors come from a human donor in good health.

This chain links TRBV10-3 with TRBJ2-7, with D perhaps matching TRBD1 (5 bases). The CDR3 has 14 amino acids. Germline CDR1 is ENHRY and CDR2 is SYGVKD. The germline V and J ends were trimmed by 10 bases and 0 bases, with 16 bases remaining between them. CDR3 in DNA: TGTGCCACAATTTCCAGGGCCAACTCCTACGAGCAGTACTTC. The encoded protein is CATISRANSYEQYF.

This sequence joins TRBV5-6 and TRBJ2-7; the D is unclear. The CDR3 length is 15 residues. Trimming took off 4 bases at V and 5 bases at J, with 19 bases between the two ends. Per the germline V gene, CDR1 is SGHDT and CDR2 is YYEEEE. The CDR3 sequence is CASSPPVWREDEQYF. CDR3 in DNA: TGTGCCAGCAGCCCCCCGGTGTGGCGCGAGGACGAGCAGTACTTC.

Remarks on this clone: An end of the junction does not agree with germline; a read error may underlie this. The rearrangement joins TRBV5-5 to TRBJ2-7, with a weak D call TRBD2 (6 bases). Germline V gene lookup returns CDR1 SGHKS and CDR2 YYEKEE (reference sequence). The CDR3 length is 11 residues. In DNA, the CDR3 is TGTGCCAGCAGCTTGGCAGGACGGGGGTTCTTC. This gives the protein CASSLAGRGFF.

The chain combines TRBV5-4 with TRBJ2-3; D is unresolved. The CDR3 is 17 amino acids. Germline lookup yields CDR1 SGHNT and CDR2 YYREEE (reference sequence). V was shortened by 7 bases and J by 0 bases, with 21 bases between the two germline ends. This CDR3 is CASGPPTVRLSTDTQYF. The CDR3, as DNA: TGTGCCAGCGGTCCCCCAACGGTGAGACTTAGCACAGATACGCAGTATTTT.

The table lists this clone with a few counts. The J gene is TRBJ2-7, the V gene TRBV27, with 9 bases identical to TRBD2. V gave up 5 bases and J gave up 0 bases; unmatched junction bases: 5. There are 15 residues in the CDR3. Germline CDR1 and CDR2: MNHEY and SMNVEV (reference sequence). Here the CDR3 DNA reads TGTGCCAGCAGTATGGGACTAGCTAGCTCCTACGAGCAGTACTTC. Translation gives CASSMGLASSYEQYF.

The chain has TRBV9 and TRBJ2-5, with 11 bases matching TRBD2. CDR3 length: 15 residues. The V segment lost 4 bases and the J segment 4 bases; nucleotides outside the gene matches: 6. Germline V CDR1 and CDR2: SGDLS, YYNGEE. The CDR3 coding sequence is TGTGCCAGCAGCCTCGACCTAGCGGGAGGAGAGACCCAGTACTTC. It specifies CASSLDLAGGETQYF.

Remarks on this clone: Relative to the germline gene, one junction end is altered; a read error may explain this. CDR3 region: CASSKRAGEETQYF. In DNA form, the CDR3 reads TGTGCCAGCAGCAAGCGGGCTGGGGAAGAAACCCAGTACTTC. The V call is TRBV11-3, the J call TRBJ2-5, with a tentative D call TRBD2 (6 bases). The CDR3 sequence is 14 residues long. Germline CDR1 and CDR2: SGHNT and YENEEA.

This rearrangement joins TRBV11-2 to TRBJ2-7; D unresolved. Germline V gene sequence: CDR1 SGHAT, CDR2 FQNNGV. The CDR3 is 14 amino acids. V lost 1 base to trimming and J lost 1 base, with 8 bases between them. CDR3 residues: CASSLGLQSYEQYF. CDR3 nucleotides: TGTGCCAGCAGCTTAGGCCTACAGTCCTACGAGCAGTACTTC.

This clone was counted a single time. V usage is TRBV11-2 and J usage is TRBJ1-1, with 9 bases matching TRBD1. Looked up from germline, CDR1 is SGHAT and CDR2 is FQNNGV. The ends lost 5 bases at V and 12 bases at J; junction bases unmatched: 7. The CDR3 consists of 12 residues. CDR3 loop: CASSHDRGIPFF. Written as DNA, the CDR3 is TGTGCCAGCAGCCATGACAGGGGGATACCTTTCTTT.

This clone was recorded once. V gene TRBV5-5 combines with J gene TRBJ2-7; maybe TRBD1 (5 bases). The length of the CDR3 is 12 residues. V was trimmed by 4 bases and J by 6 bases, leaving 11 bases between them. Germline V gene lookup returns CDR1 SGHKS and CDR2 YYEKEE (reference sequence). This CDR3 is CASSPRVGEQYF. The CDR3 DNA reads as TGTGCCAGCAGCCCCAGGGTTGGCGAGCAGTACTTC. The whole variable domain, filled in from reference TRBV5-5 and TRBJ2-7, reads DAGVTQSPTHLIKTRGQQVTLRCSPISGHKSVSWYQQVLGQGPQFIFQYYEKEERGRGNFPDRFSARQFPNYSSELNVNALLLGDSALYLCASSPRVGEQYFGPGTRLTVT.

J is TRBJ2-1 and V is TRBV9; 8 positions agree with TRBD2. V gave up 0 bases and J gave up 13 bases; unmatched junction bases: 6. CDR1 SGDLS and CDR2 YYNGEE come from the germline V gene. CDR3 length: 13 residues. The CDR3: CASSVVAGGIQFF. The CDR3 coding sequence is TGTGCCAGCAGCGTAGTTGCGGGAGGAATTCAGTTCTTC.

This clone was detected a few times. The rearrangement links TRBV7-9 to TRBJ1-2; no definite D call. Trimming shortened V by 5 bases and J by 0 bases, and 7 bases separated the two germline ends. The CDR3 covers 13 residues. The V gene's germline CDR1 is SEHNR and CDR2 FQNEAQ (reference sequence). CDR3 DNA: TGTGCCAGCAGCCCGACTTCTAACTATGGCTACACCTTC. It translates to CASSPTSNYGYTF.

This chain links TRBV23-1 with TRBJ2-7, with a possible D match to TRBD1 (6 bases). TRBV23-1 is an ORF; its function is uncertain. Between the trimmed V and J ends, which lost 6 bases and 4 bases, there was a span of 19 bases. This CDR3 region has 15 residues. CDR3 in amino acids: CASSSHRERNYEQYF. The CDR3 DNA is TGCGCCAGCAGCAGTCACAGGGAACGGAATTACGAGCAGTACTTC.

This clone was picked up a small number of times. The gene calls are TRBV5-1 and TRBJ2-2; tentatively, D is TRBD1 (6 bases). Germline lookup yields CDR1 SGHRS and CDR2 YFSETQ. This CDR3 has 15 residues. The ends were cut back, 4 bases at V and 4 bases at J, with 14 bases in the middle. In nucleotides, the CDR3 is TGCGCCAGCAGCAGATACACAGGGTTCACCGGGGAGCTGTTTTTT. Residues: CASSRYTGFTGELFF.

The chain couples TRBV27 to TRBJ2-7; 10 bases align to TRBD1. The V gene end was trimmed by 5 bases and the J gene end by 2 bases; junction bases not matched to a gene: 3. This CDR3 has 14 residues. Germline V gives CDR1 MNHEY, CDR2 SMNVEV (reference sequence). In DNA form, the CDR3 reads TGTGCCAGCAGTAGGACAGGGGGGGCCTACGAGCAGTACTTC. Its protein product is CASSRTGGAYEQYF.

Written as DNA, the CDR3 is TGTGCCAGCAGCGGAACCCGGGGTACGCAGTATTTT. This sequence encodes CASSGTRGTQYF. This rearrangement joins TRBV5-6 to TRBJ2-3; D might be TRBD2 (5 bases). The CDR3 contains 12 residues. V dropped 4 bases and J dropped 8 bases, with 11 bases sitting between them. Germline V lookup: CDR1 SGHDT, CDR2 YYEEEE.

This clone was found a few times. V and J are TRBV6-5 and TRBJ2-1; 7 nucleotides align to TRBD2. The V and J ends lost 6 bases and 5 bases, in that order; junction bases with no gene match: 10. There are 15 residues in the CDR3. Germline loops: CDR1 MNHEY, CDR2 SVGAGI. CDR3 amino acids: CASSEVAGTNNEQFF. CDR3 coding DNA: TGTGCCAGCAGCGAGGTAGCGGGCACTAACAATGAGCAGTTCTTC.

The chain employs TRBV18 and TRBJ1-5; D gene unclear. CDR3 length equals 14 residues. The germline CDR1 and CDR2 sequences are KGHSH and LQKENI. V was clipped by 3 bases and J by 1 base, with 7 bases between them. The CDR3 is CASSPTTSNQPQHF. CDR3 bases: TGTGCCAGCTCACCGACTACGAGCAATCAGCCCCAGCATTTT.

V is TRBV11-1 and J is TRBJ2-1; weak D call: TRBD2 (5 bases). The length of the CDR3 is 15 residues. Germline CDR1 is SGHAT and CDR2 is FQDESV (reference sequence). Trimming stripped 5 bases from V and 0 bases from J, with 11 bases between. CDR3 nucleotides: TGTGCCAGCAGCCGGAGCGGCCCCTCCTACAATGAGCAGTTCTTC. Translating gives CASSRSGPSYNEQFF.

The J gene is TRBJ1-5, the V gene TRBV28; D unresolved. The CDR3 consists of 14 residues. Germline V gene sequence: CDR1 MDHEN, CDR2 SYDVKM. Trimming removed 5 bases from V and 4 bases from J, with 12 bases in between. The CDR3 loop reads CASSPGYGNQPQHF. CDR3 DNA sequence: TGTGCCAGCAGTCCCGGATACGGGAATCAGCCCCAGCATTTT.

This chain uses TRBV5-1 with TRBJ2-5; the match to TRBD1 covers 9 bases. The J call could be wrong; TRBJ2-7 is a better fit for the DNA end. The CDR3 sequence is 15 residues long. Germline CDR1 is SGHRS and CDR2 is YFSETQ. CDR3 sequence reads: CASSSMTGGSYEQYF. CDR3 nucleotides: TGCGCCAGCAGCTCGATGACAGGGGGCTCCTACGAGCAGTACTTC.

The chain combines TRBV6-5 with TRBJ2-5, with D unresolved. The last part of the DNA fits TRBJ2-7 better; the J call may be wrong. Germline V gene sequence: CDR1 MNHEY, CDR2 SVGAGI. The CDR3 runs to 14 residues. The CDR3 DNA is TGTGCCAGCAGTTCCCCCTCGGTTTTCTACGAGCAGTACTTC. This encodes CASSSPSVFYEQYF.

The chain uses TRBV7-3 and TRBJ2-3; 7 bases align to TRBD1. The germline CDR1 and CDR2 sequences are SGHTA and FQGTGA. The CDR3 covers 15 residues. The ends lost 3 bases at V and 6 bases at J; junction bases unmatched: 9. The CDR3 DNA is TGTGCCAGCAGCTTGAGGGGACAGTTCGAGGATACGCAGTATTTT. Residues: CASSLRGQFEDTQYF.

The J gene is TRBJ2-1, the V gene TRBV7-7, with D unclear. The CDR3 runs 12 residues. Germline V CDR1 and CDR2: SSHAT, FNYEAQ (reference sequence). Trimming pared 9 bases from V and 7 bases from J, leaving 13 bases between. This CDR3 is CARVSPRNEQFF. CDR3 bases: TGTGCCAGGGTCTCCCCTAGGAATGAGCAGTTCTTC.

The V gene is TRBV7-2, the J gene TRBJ1-4, with 7 nucleotides matching TRBD1. The germline gives CDR1 SGHTA, CDR2 FQGNSA. The CDR3 covers 14 residues. V lost 5 bases, J lost 6 bases, and 6 bases stayed unmatched. CDR3: CASSTTGPYEKLFF. The DNA of the CDR3 is TGTGCCAGCAGCACGACAGGGCCCTATGAAAAACTGTTTTTT.

The gene calls are TRBV5-1 and TRBJ2-5; 7 bases match TRBD2. Unmatched junction bases numbered 6, after V lost 2 bases and J lost 2 bases. This CDR3 comprises 15 residues. Germline CDR1 and CDR2: SGHRS and YFSETQ. The CDR3 is CASSFGGGPQETQYF. As DNA, the CDR3 is TGCGCCAGCAGCTTTGGGGGAGGGCCTCAAGAGACCCAGTACTTC.

The V gene is TRBV6-1, the J gene TRBJ2-4, with D possibly being TRBD2 (5 bases). The V gene's germline CDR1 is MNHNS and CDR2 SASEGT. Trimming stripped 0 bases from V and 10 bases from J, with 10 bases between. CDR3 length: 13 amino acids. The CDR3 nucleotides are TGTGCCAGCAGTGAAGCTAGCGAGTCTATTCAGTACTTC. It specifies CASSEASESIQYF.

The V gene is TRBV6-5, the J gene TRBJ1-5, with TRBD1 matching 8 bases. J lost 2 bases, V lost 7 bases, and 4 bases had no gene match. CDR3 length equals 14 residues. CDR1 is MNHEY and CDR2 is SVGAGI in the germline V gene. CDR3 protein: CASNQTGGNQPQHF. The CDR3 DNA sequence: TGTGCCAGCAACCAGACAGGGGGCAATCAGCCCCAGCATTTT.

V is TRBV27 and J is TRBJ2-3, with D possibly matching TRBD2 (5 bases). The germline V gene encodes CDR1 MNHEY and CDR2 SMNVEV (reference sequence). CDR3 size: 16 residues. Trimming took 0 bases from V and 4 from J, leaving 14 bases between them. The chain's CDR3 is CASSLSYGNIADTQYF. CDR3 DNA: TGTGCCAGCAGTTTATCGTACGGGAACATCGCAGATACGCAGTATTTT.

The chain uses TRBV20-1 and TRBJ2-1, with D unresolved. The CDR3 is 10 residues long. The V end lost 8 bases, the J end lost 9 bases, and 11 bases lay between the germline ends. The germline CDR1 and CDR2 sequences are DFQATT and SNEGSKA (reference sequence). The DNA for the CDR3 is TGCAGTTCGTGGCATGGTGAGCAGTTCTTC. Translated, it gives CSSWHGEQFF.

The V and J genes are TRBV18 and TRBJ1-4, with 10 bases fitting TRBD1. Germline V gives CDR1 KGHSH, CDR2 LQKENI. The CDR3 sequence is 17 residues long. Unmatched junction bases numbered 11, after V lost 3 bases and J lost 7 bases. This CDR3 reads CASSPFRTGGSGEKLFF. As DNA, the CDR3 is TGTGCCAGCTCACCGTTCAGGACAGGGGGGTCGGGTGAAAAACTGTTTTTT.